These T cell receptor beta chains were read from a single sample in a study of T cell repertoires in cytomegalovirus infection. TCRdb re-analysed the reads in MiXCR, keeping a single row per CDR3 protein. Here the sample spans around 99,000 distinct CDR3 sequences, around 30% being singletons. For these receptors, no antigen is known. The sequencing used CD8+ T cells from cultured PBMCs, collected from culture after CMV antigen stimulation. Receptor source: a human donor in good health (CMV status not recorded). Some clones in this sample may be carry-over from other donors' samples. The CDR3 runs from the conserved cysteine through the conserved F or W. Clone size, where shown, is once, few, many, or a class for clones that have expanded.

J: TRBJ2-7
V: TRBV2
size: few
CDR3: CASSVGGDYEQYF

J: TRBJ1-2
V: TRBV29-1
size: NA
CDR3: CSVEGPGSFLGYTF

J: TRBJ2-1
V: TRBV11-2
size: NA
CDR3: CASSLSQGTNEQFF

J: TRBJ2-1
V: TRBV11-2
size: NA
CDR3: CASSLEGLVGEQFF

J: TRBJ2-1
V: TRBV20-1
size: many
CDR3: CSAPPLLDPTNEQFF

J: TRBJ2-7
V: TRBV4-1
size: NA
CDR3: CASSLLQDSYEQYF

J: TRBJ1-5
V: TRBV7-9
size: NA
CDR3: CASSFAGLDSNQPQHF

J: TRBJ2-7
V: TRBV28
size: NA
CDR3: CASSPVRENLYEQYF

J: TRBJ2-3
V: TRBV4-2
size: few
CDR3: CASSQGSGTNLGDTQYF

J: TRBJ1-5
V: TRBV6-2/TRBV6-3
size: NA
CDR3: CASSYGHGGNQTQHF

J: TRBJ2-1
V: TRBV7-6
size: many
CDR3: CASSTLAGGPYNEQFF

J: TRBJ1-1
V: TRBV9
size: NA
CDR3: CASSPSGATTEAFF

J: TRBJ2-4
V: TRBV20-1
size: NA
CDR3: CSALRGVASLAKNIQYF

J: TRBJ2-7
V: TRBV9
size: NA
CDR3: CASSVGLAGISYEQYF

J: TRBJ1-2
V: TRBV27
size: few
CDR3: CASRVSGTSNYGYTF

J: TRBJ2-7
V: TRBV12-3/TRBV12-4
size: NA
CDR3: CASSLGLKLVHEQYF

J: TRBJ2-7
V: TRBV28
size: NA
CDR3: CASSSSTGGNYEQYF

J: TRBJ2-5
V: TRBV6-5
size: NA
CDR3: CASTSGWETQYF

J: TRBJ1-2
V: TRBV3-1
size: few
CDR3: CASSQPAGYGYTF

J: TRBJ2-5
V: TRBV5-4
size: few
CDR3: CASALGGVAGGETQYF

J: TRBJ2-7
V: TRBV28
size: NA
CDR3: CASSLLEISYEQYF

J: TRBJ1-1
V: TRBV29-1
size: NA
CDR3: CSVAKNTEAFF

J: TRBJ1-5
V: TRBV12-3/TRBV12-4
size: many
CDR3: CASSLGPWGQPQHF

J: TRBJ2-7
V: TRBV4-1
size: few
CDR3: CASSPPIGTGVEQYF

J: TRBJ2-3
V: TRBV11-2
size: NA
CDR3: CASTVAGGPDTQYF

J: TRBJ2-1
V: TRBV19
size: few
CDR3: CASSANIGVYNEQFF

J: TRBJ2-1
V: TRBV19
size: many
CDR3: CASSLDSYNEQFF

J: TRBJ2-3
V: TRBV7-9
size: few
CDR3: CASSLVAGPKRSTDTQYF

J: TRBJ2-7
V: TRBV4-1
size: few
CDR3: CASSQGAAAYEQYF

J: TRBJ1-1
V: TRBV27
size: NA
CDR3: CASSSPFTEAFF

J: TRBJ2-2
V: TRBV4-2
size: few
CDR3: CASSPYSGGAPGELFF

J: TRBJ1-2
V: TRBV7-6
size: NA
CDR3: CASWDPRGGYTF

J: TRBJ1-1
V: TRBV7-6
size: many
CDR3: CASAPEGNTEAFF

J: TRBJ2-3
V: TRBV10-2
size: few
CDR3: CASSERTGPDTQYF

J: TRBJ1-5
V: TRBV19
size: many
CDR3: CAISPGGRSGQPQHF

J: TRBJ1-2
V: TRBV6-5
size: few
CDR3: CASRGQDFWGYTF

J: TRBJ1-6
V: TRBV4-1
size: NA
CDR3: CASSQDSEENSPLHF

J: TRBJ2-2
V: TRBV27
size: NA
CDR3: CASSLPGSGELFF

J: TRBJ2-6
V: TRBV6-5
size: NA
CDR3: CASIGWGQRLWGANVLTF

J: TRBJ1-2
V: TRBV4-1
size: few
CDR3: CASSQEPDNYGYTF

J: TRBJ1-1
V: TRBV15
size: few
CDR3: CATSSSGAWDTEAFF

J: TRBJ2-3
V: TRBV20-1
size: NA
CDR3: CSARGISRMPDTQYF

J: TRBJ2-5
V: TRBV7-6
size: few
CDR3: CASSSGSGGPLETQYF

J: TRBJ2-7
V: TRBV11-2
size: NA
CDR3: CASGQVTYEQYF

J: TRBJ1-1
V: TRBV27
size: NA
CDR3: CASRATRGTEAFF

J: TRBJ2-7
V: TRBV27
size: few
CDR3: CASSPEQGVYEQYF

J: TRBJ2-6
V: TRBV27
size: NA
CDR3: CASRIRASSYAGANVLTF